Listed here are 5 T cell receptor beta chains from one sample, sequenced in a study of T cell responses to AZD1222 COVID-19 vaccine. TCRdb's table, derived via immunoSEQ multiplex PCR, lists solely in-frame clones and lacks some. This table holds approximately 120,000 clones, about 85% found once. Sequenced here: peripheral blood, sampled on day 0 of AZD1222 vaccination. All receptors come from an adult in good health.

This sequence joins TRBV5-4 and TRBJ2-3; 8 nucleotides line up with TRBD2. The trim removed 3 bases at V and 3 bases at J, leaving 3 bases unmatched. The CDR3 consists of 14 residues. CDR1 and CDR2 from the germline V gene are SGHNT and YYREEE (reference sequence). The CDR3 loop reads CASSSRGDTDTQYF. The CDR3, as DNA: TGTGCCAGCAGCTCGCGGGGGGATACAGATACGCAGTATTTT.

The V call is TRBV28, the J call TRBJ1-4; 7 nucleotides align to TRBD1. Germline loops: CDR1 MDHEN, CDR2 SYDVKM. Losses at the gene ends were 10 bases for V and 4 bases for J; bases not matched to a gene: 6. The CDR3 runs to 13 residues. The CDR3 reads CATGGQNNEKLFF. The CDR3 bases are TGTGCCACGGGGGGACAGAATAATGAAAAACTGTTTTTT.

The chain carries TRBV7-2 and TRBJ2-5; no clear D gene. Germline loops: CDR1 SGHTA, CDR2 FQGNSA. This CDR3 has 15 amino acids. V was clipped by 1 base and J by 5 bases, with 14 bases between them. The CDR3 sequence is CASSLGGGPKETQYF. The CDR3 coding sequence is TGTGCCAGCAGCTTAGGTGGTGGGCCGAAGGAGACCCAGTACTTC.

The chain recombines TRBV5-5 with TRBJ1-2; 8 bases are a match to TRBD1. Germline lookup yields CDR1 SGHKS and CDR2 YYEKEE (reference sequence). The V segment lost 4 bases and the J segment 9 bases; nucleotides outside the gene matches: 11. This CDR3 is built from 14 residues. The CDR3 loop reads CASSPWGQERSYTF. The DNA for the CDR3 is TGTGCCAGCAGCCCGTGGGGACAGGAACGAAGCTACACCTTC.

J is TRBJ2-1 and V is TRBV18; no clear D. With 2 bases removed from V and 0 bases from J, the gap between germline ends came to 5 bases. The length of the CDR3 is 14 residues. Germline CDR1 KGHSH, CDR2 LQKENI. The CDR3: CASSPTDSYNEQFF. The CDR3 nucleotides are TGTGCCAGCTCACCAACCGACTCCTACAATGAGCAGTTCTTC.